The 26 T cell receptor beta chains reported below all come from one sample, sequenced in a study of STAT5B mutations in CD4+ large granular lymphocyte leukemia. TCRdb's copy holds only in-frame clones and misses some; the assay was immunoSEQ multiplex PCR. Here the sample spans tens of thousands of clones, around 70% being singletons. What was sequenced was CD4+ T cells from blood buffy coats. The receptor set was obtained from a human donor in good health.

The V call is TRBV7-9, the J call TRBJ1-1; possibly TRBD1 for D (5 bases). Germline values: CDR1 SEHNR, CDR2 FQNEAQ (reference sequence). With 5 bases removed from V and 4 bases from J, the gap between germline ends came to 14 bases. This CDR3 has 14 residues. The CDR3 DNA reads as TGTGCCAGCAGCACCTTGGACACGCTCACTGAAGCTTTCTTT. Translated, it gives CASSTLDTLTEAFF.

The rearrangement links TRBV7-6 to TRBJ1-2; weak D call: TRBD1 (5 bases). Trimming left V 5 bases short and J 3 bases short, with 16 bases between. Germline loops: CDR1 SGHVS, CDR2 FNYEAQ. CDR3 length: 15 amino acids. The CDR3 region has the DNA TGTGCCAGCAGCGTCCGAACAGGCCGTGACTATGGCTACACCTTC. Amino acid sequence: CASSVRTGRDYGYTF.

A few counts support this clone. This sequence joins TRBV7-6 and TRBJ2-2; D may be TRBD1 (5 bases). The CDR3 totals 14 residues. In germline, CDR1 is SGHVS, CDR2 FNYEAQ. Trimming cost V 2 bases and J 5 bases, with 9 bases left between them. The CDR3 DNA is TGTGCCAGCAGCTTAACGACAGCAACCGGGGAGCTGTTTTTT. Amino acid sequence: CASSLTTATGELFF.

The chain recombines TRBV6-5 with TRBJ2-1; D not certain. The CDR3 extends over 13 amino acids. The V gene lost 5 bases and the J gene lost 8 bases, with 13 bases spanning the gap. Germline values: CDR1 MNHEY, CDR2 SVGAGI. CDR3 bases: TGTGCCAGCAGTCAGACCGTGGGTTATGAGCAGTTCTTC. Protein: CASSQTVGYEQFF.

This clone was counted once. J is TRBJ2-7 and V is TRBV11-2; TRBD2 matches at 12 bases. Looked up from germline, CDR1 is SGHAT and CDR2 is FQNNGV. The CDR3 runs to 14 residues. V shed 4 bases and J 6 bases; nucleotides not matched to a gene: 4. The CDR3 is CASSSRLAGVEQYF. The DNA of the CDR3 is TGTGCCAGCAGCTCCCGACTAGCGGGGGTCGAGCAGTACTTC.

This clone was picked up a small number of times. This sequence joins TRBV6-5 and TRBJ2-1; TRBD1 matches at 11 bases. CDR1 is MNHEY and CDR2 is SVGAGI in the germline V gene. There are 15 residues in the CDR3. Trimming at V came to 7 bases and at J to 6 bases, leaving 8 bases not matched to a gene. CDR3 loop: CASTGTGGTPNEQFF. The CDR3 nucleotides are TGTGCCAGCACCGGGACAGGGGGTACTCCCAATGAGCAGTTCTTC.

This clone was observed once. The CDR3 sequence is CAAEGQGGEQYF. CDR3 nucleotide sequence: TGTGCCGCAGAGGGGCAGGGGGGCGAGCAGTACTTC. This rearrangement joins TRBV19 to TRBJ2-7; a weak D match, TRBD1 (7 bases). V was clipped by 11 bases and J by 6 bases, with 17 bases between them. Germline V gives CDR1 LNHDA, CDR2 SQIVND (reference sequence). This CDR3 spans 12 amino acids.

This clone showed up just a few times. CDR3 bases: TGCAGCGTAGGGGCTACGATGTCCGGGGAGCTGTTTTTT. This sequence encodes CSVGATMSGELFF. The V call is TRBV29-1, the J call TRBJ2-2, with D maybe TRBD1 (5 bases). CDR3 size: 13 residues. V lost 6 bases, J lost 6 bases, and 14 bases lay in between. Looked up from germline, CDR1 is SQVTM and CDR2 is ANQGSEA.

The genes are TRBV6-1 and TRBJ1-4; TRBD1 is a possible D gene (5 bases). CDR1 is MNHNS, CDR2 SASEGT, per germline. The CDR3 totals 15 residues. V was shortened by 0 bases and J by 8 bases, with 13 bases between the two germline ends. CDR3 nucleotides: TGTGCCAGCAGTGAAGCAGGGGCAGTAGGAGAAAAACTGTTTTTT. Its protein is CASSEAGAVGEKLFF.

This clone has only a few counts. The chain joins TRBV28 to TRBJ1-5; D perhaps matches TRBD1 (6 bases). There are 16 residues in the CDR3. Germline values: CDR1 MDHEN, CDR2 SYDVKM. V was pared by 6 bases and J by 4 bases, with 19 bases between. CDR3 loop: CASRPRGEGGNQPQHF. For the CDR3, the DNA is TGTGCCAGCAGGCCCCGTGGGGAGGGGGGTAATCAGCCCCAGCATTTT.

The gene calls are TRBV6-6 and TRBJ1-3, with D perhaps matching TRBD1 (5 bases). The CDR3 has 14 amino acids. Between the trimmed V and J ends, which lost 2 bases and 0 bases, there was a span of 5 bases. Germline V CDR1 and CDR2: MNHNY, SVGAGI (reference sequence). DNA for the CDR3: TGTGCCAGCAGTTACGACAGCTCTGGAAACACCATATATTTT. Protein: CASSYDSSGNTIYF.

This clone was counted only a few times. This chain uses TRBV19 with TRBJ2-2; D tentatively reads TRBD1 or TRBD2 (5 bases each). CDR1 is LNHDA, CDR2 SQIVND, per germline (reference sequence). The CDR3 is made up of 13 amino acids. V lost 3 bases and J lost 4, with 6 bases in between. The CDR3 DNA reads TGTGCCAGTAGTATGAGGGGCACCGGGGAGCTGTTTTTT. Protein: CASSMRGTGELFF.

The sample holds a few counts of this clone. The chain is built from TRBV19 and TRBJ1-2; D gene unclear. V was pared by 10 bases and J by 8 bases, with 17 bases between. CDR1 LNHDA and CDR2 SQIVND come from the germline V gene (reference sequence). This CDR3 has 12 amino acids. The CDR3 is CATQGGVGGYTF. Here the CDR3 DNA reads TGTGCCACCCAAGGCGGGGTAGGGGGCTACACCTTC.

The genes are TRBV29-1 and TRBJ1-2, with 7 bases aligning to TRBD1. The CDR3 is 13 amino acids. V lost 3 bases to trimming and J lost 8 bases; unmatched junction nucleotides: 9. Germline CDR1 is SQVTM and CDR2 is ANQGSEA. The CDR3 DNA is TGCAGCGTTGAGGAACAGGGGAGTAGGGGCTACACCTTC. It translates to CSVEEQGSRGYTF.

The chain has TRBV11-3 and TRBJ1-2, with 12 bases aligning to TRBD1. The CDR3 has 18 residues. CDR1 and CDR2 (germline): SGHNT, YENEEA. V was clipped by 5 bases and J by 4 bases; unmatched bases: 14. The CDR3 loop reads CASSQHPGQGANGYGYTF. The CDR3 nucleotides are TGTGCCAGCAGCCAACATCCGGGACAGGGGGCTAATGGCTATGGCTACACCTTC.

V is TRBV5-1 and J is TRBJ2-7; D ambiguous. Trimming stripped 0 bases from V and 6 bases from J, with 19 bases between. CDR3 size: 16 residues. Germline V gene sequence: CDR1 SGHRS, CDR2 YFSETQ. CDR3 protein: CASSLEVPPNKREQYF. The CDR3 nucleotides read TGCGCCAGCAGCTTGGAGGTTCCCCCCAACAAACGCGAGCAGTACTTC.

This clone was observed a handful of times. The chain links TRBV2 to TRBJ2-7, with unresolved D. The CDR3 sequence is 13 residues long. Between the trimmed V and J ends, which lost 4 bases and 3 bases, there was a span of 10 bases. Germline CDR1 SNHLY, CDR2 FYNNEI. The CDR3 loop reads CASSVKVLYEQYF. The CDR3 nucleotides are TGTGCCAGCAGTGTGAAGGTTCTCTACGAGCAGTACTTC.

The chain employs TRBV7-8 and TRBJ2-7; a possible D gene is TRBD1 (5 bases). Germline V gives CDR1 SGHVS, CDR2 FQNEAQ. Trimming pared 2 bases from V and 6 bases from J, leaving 17 bases between. The CDR3 length is 15 residues. CDR3 in DNA: TGTGCCAGCAGCTTATGGGGCAGCGTAGGAAGCGAGCAGTACTTC. It yields the protein CASSLWGSVGSEQYF.

The V call is TRBV27, the J call TRBJ1-4; no clear D. There are 12 residues in the CDR3. The ends were cut back, 3 bases at V and 7 bases at J, with 6 bases in the middle. The V gene's germline CDR1 is MNHEY and CDR2 SMNVEV (reference sequence). The CDR3 sequence: CASSFIGEKLFF. For the CDR3, the DNA is TGTGCCAGCAGTTTCATCGGTGAAAAACTGTTTTTT.

This sequence joins TRBV14 and TRBJ1-1; D gene unclear. The CDR3 extends over 14 amino acids. Trimming left V 2 bases short and J 2 bases short, with 9 bases between. The germline V gene encodes CDR1 SGHDN and CDR2 FVKESK. CDR3 nucleotide sequence: TGTGCCAGCAGCCAACAAAGAGCCAACACTGAAGCTTTCTTT. It is translated as CASSQQRANTEAFF.

The J gene is TRBJ2-1, the V gene TRBV19, with D maybe TRBD2 (7 bases). Trimming stripped 7 bases from V and 7 bases from J, with 20 bases between. The CDR3 has 15 residues. The germline gives CDR1 LNHDA, CDR2 SQIVND (reference sequence). CDR3 coding DNA: TGTGCCAGTATCAAAAGGGGAGGGGGAGGAAATGAGCAGTTCTTC. It encodes CASIKRGGGGNEQFF.

The chain combines TRBV7-2 with TRBJ1-1; unclear D gene. Looked up from germline, CDR1 is SGHTA and CDR2 is FQGNSA. Trimming cost V 3 bases and J 1 base, with 6 bases left between them. CDR3 size: 13 residues. This CDR3 is CASSFGGNTEAFF. CDR3 nucleotide sequence: TGTGCCAGCAGCTTCGGTGGGAACACTGAAGCTTTCTTT. Variable domain in full (rest from reference TRBV7-2 and TRBJ1-1): GAGVSQSPSNKVTEKGKDVELRCDPISGHTALYWYRQSLGQGLEFLIYFQGNSAPDKSGLPSDRFSAERTGGSVSTLTIQRTQQEDSAVYLCASSFGGNTEAFFGQGTRLTVV.

The chain carries TRBV27 and TRBJ1-5, with a possible D match to TRBD1 (5 bases). V lost 6 bases and J lost 3, with 21 bases in between. Germline V gene data show CDR1 as MNHEY and CDR2 as SMNVEV (reference sequence). The length of the CDR3 is 17 residues. The CDR3 DNA sequence: TGTGCCAGCAGCCCGTTTACAGGAAGAAGAGTCAATCAGCCCCAGCATTTT. This sequence encodes CASSPFTGRRVNQPQHF.

The chain has TRBV4-1 and TRBJ2-3; the match to TRBD1 covers 9 bases. The CDR3 is 18 residues long. CDR1 is MGHRA and CDR2 is YSYEKL in the germline V gene. V lost 2 bases to trimming and J lost 5 bases; unmatched junction nucleotides: 14. Here the CDR3 reads CASSQPPGQGPSGDTQYF. The CDR3, as DNA: TGCGCCAGCAGCCAACCTCCGGGACAGGGCCCCTCCGGAGATACGCAGTATTTT.

The chain joins TRBV5-1 to TRBJ1-1; weak D call: TRBD1 (5 bases). CDR3 size: 16 residues. Germline CDR1 and CDR2: SGHRS and YFSETQ. Trimming took off 5 bases at V and 0 bases at J, with 17 bases between the two ends. The CDR3 DNA reads TGCGCCAGCAGGGAGGGGTCAGGGTCCTTGAACACTGAAGCTTTCTTT. Its protein product is CASREGSGSLNTEAFF.

In this sample, this clone turned up a few times. The V gene is TRBV2, the J gene TRBJ1-1, with a tentative D call TRBD1 (5 bases). Per the germline V gene, CDR1 is SNHLY and CDR2 is FYNNEI. The CDR3 runs to 16 residues. With 2 bases removed from V and 0 bases from J, the gap between germline ends came to 13 bases. The CDR3 is CASSEIIGALNTEAFF. Here the CDR3 DNA reads TGTGCCAGCAGTGAAATAATAGGGGCTTTGAACACTGAAGCTTTCTTT.